Presented here are 19 T cell receptor beta chains from one specimen sequenced in a study of blood T cell repertoires in COVID-19. Sequenced by immunoSEQ multiplex PCR; TCRdb stores in-frame clones only, minus some. The data contain 65,000 to 80,000 clones, around 84% of them singletons. The sequencing input was peripheral blood. The source is a human donor in a cohort sampled during active COVID-19.

This clone was detected a few times. This chain joins TRBV20-1 and TRBJ2-7; perhaps TRBD2 as D (5 bases). V lost 6 bases and J 7 bases, leaving 13 bases between the germline ends. This CDR3 region has 11 residues. In germline, CDR1 is DFQATT, CDR2 SNEGSKA (reference sequence). The CDR3 is CSASDWREQYF. For the CDR3, the DNA is TGCAGTGCCAGCGATTGGAGGGAGCAGTACTTC.

The chain joins TRBV10-3 to TRBJ2-1; 9 bases line up with TRBD2. The CDR3 extends over 15 amino acids. Looked up from germline, CDR1 is ENHRY and CDR2 is SYGVKD. Unmatched junction bases numbered 9, after V lost 4 bases and J lost 8 bases. Here the CDR3 DNA reads TGTGCCATCAGTGCGCCTAGCGGGATCTTAGATGAGCAGTTCTTC. Translation gives CAISAPSGILDEQFF.

The chain couples TRBV7-2 to TRBJ2-7; 7 nucleotides agree with TRBD1. Germline trimming cut 1 base from V and 6 bases from J; bases unmatched to any gene: 3. The CDR3 consists of 13 residues. From germline, CDR1 is SGHTA and CDR2 FQGNSA. CDR3 DNA sequence: TGTGCCAGCAGCTTAGTACAGGGGAGCGAGCAGTACTTC. As protein: CASSLVQGSEQYF.

This rearrangement joins TRBV19 to TRBJ2-5; TRBD1 matches at 7 bases. The length of the CDR3 is 14 residues. With 6 bases clipped from V and 5 bases from J, the junction kept 9 bases outside the gene matches. CDR1 is LNHDA and CDR2 is SQIVND in the germline V gene (reference sequence). The CDR3 DNA reads as TGTGCCAGTAGCGATACAGGGGCAGGGGAGACCCAGTACTTC. Translating it yields CASSDTGAGETQYF.

V is TRBV4-1 and J is TRBJ1-1; the D gene is possibly TRBD1 (6 bases). The CDR3 totals 19 residues. V was shortened by 0 bases and J by 4 bases, with 24 bases between the two germline ends. CDR1 and CDR2 from the germline V gene are MGHRA and YSYEKL. CDR3 amino acids: CASSQDRRDNKLFGTEAFF. The CDR3 DNA reads TGCGCCAGCAGCCAAGATCGTAGGGACAATAAACTATTTGGCACTGAAGCTTTCTTT.

The CDR3: CASRLEGAVNTEAFF. The CDR3 DNA is TGTGCCAGCAGACTCGAGGGGGCTGTGAACACTGAAGCTTTCTTT. The chain has TRBV2 and TRBJ1-1; 7 bases are a match to TRBD1. Trimming removed 6 bases from V and 0 bases from J; junction bases left unmatched: 7. This CDR3 contains 15 residues. Germline lookup yields CDR1 SNHLY and CDR2 FYNNEI.

The chain joins TRBV9 to TRBJ2-5; maybe TRBD1 (8 bases). The CDR3 length is 16 residues. The germline V gene has CDR1 SGDLS and CDR2 YYNGEE. Trimming removed 2 bases at V and 1 base at J, with 15 bases between. The CDR3: CASSVGGTGAQETQYF. Written as DNA, the CDR3 is TGTGCCAGCAGCGTGGGAGGGACAGGCGCCCAAGAGACCCAGTACTTC.

This clone was observed a single time. The chain joins TRBV7-8 to TRBJ1-1; no definite D call. CDR1 is SGHVS, CDR2 FQNEAQ, per germline. V lost 5 bases and J lost 6, with 19 bases in between. The CDR3 spans 15 residues. The CDR3 region is CASSEESRRDPEAFF. CDR3 DNA sequence: TGTGCCAGCAGCGAGGAGTCGAGGAGAGATCCTGAAGCTTTCTTT.

This clone has only one observation. The chain has TRBV5-1 and TRBJ2-5; 8 bases fit TRBD1. Germline CDR1 is SGHRS and CDR2 is YFSETQ. J gave up 4 bases and V 4 bases, and 3 bases lay outside the gene matches. The CDR3 has 13 amino acids. The CDR3 DNA follows: TGCGCCAGCAGCCCGGACAGGGTAGAGACCCAGTACTTC. This sequence encodes CASSPDRVETQYF.

The gene calls are TRBV6-1 and TRBJ1-5, with D uncertain. Germline V gives CDR1 MNHNS, CDR2 SASEGT. The length of the CDR3 is 14 residues. V lost 3 bases and J 4 bases, leaving 10 bases between the germline ends. The CDR3 loop is CASSELTRNQPQHF. The CDR3 region has the DNA TGTGCCAGCAGTGAGCTGACGAGGAATCAGCCCCAGCATTTT.

The sample holds a few counts of this clone. This chain links TRBV7-9 with TRBJ1-1; 10 nucleotides align to TRBD1. Germline assignment: CDR1 SEHNR and CDR2 FQNEAQ (reference sequence). The V and J ends lost 7 bases and 11 bases, in that order; junction bases with no gene match: 7. CDR3 length: 12 amino acids. CDR3 coding DNA: TGTGCCAGCACCCAGACAGGGGGCTACGCTTTCTTT. Protein sequence: CASTQTGGYAFF.

The V gene is TRBV27, the J gene TRBJ2-7; 12 nucleotides line up with TRBD2. The CDR3 is 15 residues long. J was trimmed by 4 bases and V by 3 bases; bases with no gene match: 4. Germline CDR1 and CDR2: MNHEY and SMNVEV (reference sequence). CDR3 loop: CASSFTSGRRYEQYF. The CDR3 DNA is TGTGCCAGCAGTTTCACTAGCGGGAGGAGGTACGAGCAGTACTTC.

The chain links TRBV6-1 to TRBJ1-5; D is unclear. The CDR3 is 16 residues long. Germline V gene lookup returns CDR1 MNHNS and CDR2 SASEGT. Trimming shortened V by 1 base and J by 5 bases, and 15 bases separated the two germline ends. This chain's CDR3 is CASSEEWRIAYQPQHF. DNA for the CDR3: TGTGCCAGCAGTGAAGAGTGGAGGATAGCCTATCAGCCCCAGCATTTT.

V usage is TRBV28 and J usage is TRBJ2-7; 7 bases align to TRBD2. V dropped 8 bases and J dropped 1; count of bases not matched to a gene: 5. From germline, CDR1 is MDHEN and CDR2 SYDVKM. CDR3 length equals 13 residues. Here the CDR3 DNA reads TGTGCCAGCGGCGGGAGTTTTTCCTACGAGCAGTACTTC. It is translated as CASGGSFSYEQYF. Filled out from reference TRBV28 and TRBJ2-7, the complete variable domain reads DVKVTQSSRYLVKRTGEKVFLECVQDMDHENMFWYRQDPGLGLRLIYFSYDVKMKEKGDIPEGYSVSREKKERFSLILESASTNQTSMYLCASGGSFSYEQYFGPGTRLTVT.

The chain carries TRBV11-2 and TRBJ2-3, with 7 bases identical to TRBD1. The CDR3 has 15 amino acids. Germline V CDR1 and CDR2: SGHAT, FQNNGV. V shed 4 bases and J 1 base; nucleotides not matched to a gene: 5. The CDR3 DNA is TGTGCCAGCAGCTCCACAGGGGACGGCACAGATACGCAGTATTTT. Protein sequence: CASSSTGDGTDTQYF.

This chain joins TRBV7-6 and TRBJ2-1; D unclear. CDR3 length equals 12 residues. The V end lost 0 bases, the J end lost 8 bases, and 5 bases lay between the germline ends. CDR1 and CDR2 from the germline V gene are SGHVS and FNYEAQ. In nucleotides, the CDR3 is TGTGCCAGCAGCTTAGCGACTGATGAGCAGTTCTTC. It specifies CASSLATDEQFF. Full variable domain (remainder filled in from reference TRBV7-6 and TRBJ2-1): GAGVSQSPRYKVTKRGQDVALRCDPISGHVSLYWYRQALGQGPEFLTYFNYEAQQDKSGLPNDRFSAERPEGSISTLTIQRTEQRDSAMYRCASSLATDEQFFGPGTRLTVL.

The V gene is TRBV7-9, the J gene TRBJ2-7; TRBD2 agrees at 10 bases. The CDR3 covers 14 residues. V lost 5 bases to trimming and J lost 6 bases; unmatched junction nucleotides: 7. CDR1 and CDR2 (germline): SEHNR, FQNEAQ (reference sequence). Here the CDR3 DNA reads TGTGCCAGCAGCCAGACTAGCGGGCGCTTCGAGCAGTACTTC. It specifies CASSQTSGRFEQYF.

The rearrangement joins TRBV6-1 to TRBJ2-7, with 16 bases that match TRBD2. CDR1 MNHNS and CDR2 SASEGT come from the germline V gene. CDR3 size: 18 residues. Germline trimming cut 2 bases from V and 9 bases from J; bases unmatched to any gene: 13. The CDR3 nucleotides read TGTGCCAGCAGTGAACAGGGACTAGCGGGAGGGCTAACTACGAGGCAGTACTTC. Translated: CASSEQGLAGGLTTRQYF.

Only one count was recorded for this clone. The chain carries TRBV7-9 and TRBJ2-7; D gene unclear. There are 13 residues in the CDR3. CDR1 is SEHNR, CDR2 FQNEAQ, per germline (reference sequence). Trimming shortened V by 5 bases and J by 5 bases, and 13 bases separated the two germline ends. CDR3 residues: CASSMQSLDEQYF. Written as DNA, the CDR3 is TGTGCCAGCAGCATGCAATCCTTAGACGAGCAGTACTTC.